This T cell receptor (beta chain) was profiled in a study of vaccination and CD4 T cells after COVID-19. Study-wide context: Control cultures received a CEFX pool, an HIV-1 Nef pool, or no peptide.

General study results and limits: There was no significant change from approximately 21 to 38 median reactive clonotypes.

Germline CDR1 SGHNT, CDR2 YYREEE (reference sequence). The V and J ends lost 1 base and 6 bases respectively, with 8 bases between them. This CDR3 spans 12 amino acids. CD4+ T cells that had been cultured provided DNA sequenced with the Oncomine TCR Beta short-read assay. TCRdb re-derived calls from the PCR reads in MiXCR, one entry per CDR3 protein. Found here are about 12,000 distinct CDR3 sequences, roughly 21% of them singletons; the top ten hold approximately 13%. Worth noting for this clonotype: Its antigen remains unidentified.

The treatment here: approximately 10-day PBMC culture with coronavirus spike peptide pools or control peptides (ViraFEST assay). Under the ViraFEST approach, antigen-specific T cells were expanded with peptide pools and TCRs subsequently sequenced. The TCR originated in a human donor who received a COVID-19 vaccine. The chain is built from TRBV5-4 and TRBJ2-7, with D tentatively TRBD1 or TRBD2 (5 bases each). Here the sequenced sample was CD4+ T cells from blood, cultured in vitro, taken before SARS-CoV-2 vaccination. The CDR3 loop reads CASSLMGVEQYF. The CDR3 nucleotides read TGTGCCAGCAGCTTGATGGGGGTCGAGCAGTACTTC.